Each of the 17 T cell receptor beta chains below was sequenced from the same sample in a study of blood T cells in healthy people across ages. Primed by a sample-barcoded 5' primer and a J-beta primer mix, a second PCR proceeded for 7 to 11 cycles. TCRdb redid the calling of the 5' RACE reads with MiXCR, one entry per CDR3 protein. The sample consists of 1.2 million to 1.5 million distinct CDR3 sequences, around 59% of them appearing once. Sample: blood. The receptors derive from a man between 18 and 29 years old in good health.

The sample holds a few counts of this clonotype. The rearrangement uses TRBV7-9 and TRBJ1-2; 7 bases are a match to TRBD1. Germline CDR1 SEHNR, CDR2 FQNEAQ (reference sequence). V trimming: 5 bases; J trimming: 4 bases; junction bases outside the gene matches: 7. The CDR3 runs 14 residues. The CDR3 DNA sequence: TGTGCCAGCAGCCCAGGGGGGCTAGCCTATGGCTACACCTTC. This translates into CASSPGGLAYGYTF.

CDR3 sequence (DNA): TGTGCCAGCAGCTTGCCTAGCGGGAGTATGAGAGAGACCCAGTACTTC. It codes for CASSLPSGSMRETQYF. This rearrangement joins TRBV7-9 to TRBJ2-5; TRBD2 agrees at 10 bases. Germline V gene sequence: CDR1 SEHNR, CDR2 FQNEAQ (reference sequence). CDR3 length: 16 amino acids. V lost 3 bases to trimming and J lost 4 bases; unmatched junction nucleotides: 8.

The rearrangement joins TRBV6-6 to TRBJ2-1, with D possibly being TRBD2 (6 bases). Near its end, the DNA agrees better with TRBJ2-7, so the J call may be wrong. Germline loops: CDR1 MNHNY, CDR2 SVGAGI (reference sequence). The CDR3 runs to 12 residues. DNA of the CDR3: TGTGCCAGCAGTTTTCGACTAGACGAGCAGTACTTC. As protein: CASSFRLDEQYF.

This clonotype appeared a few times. The CDR3 DNA reads as TGTGCCAGCAGCGACCCCGGGACTCTAGGCGACATTCAGTACTTC. Translating it yields CASSDPGTLGDIQYF. The J gene is TRBJ2-4, the V gene TRBV11-1, with D maybe TRBD2 (6 bases). Germline V gene sequence: CDR1 SGHAT, CDR2 FQDESV (reference sequence). V dropped 5 bases and J dropped 8 bases, with 19 bases sitting between them. The CDR3 length is 15 residues.

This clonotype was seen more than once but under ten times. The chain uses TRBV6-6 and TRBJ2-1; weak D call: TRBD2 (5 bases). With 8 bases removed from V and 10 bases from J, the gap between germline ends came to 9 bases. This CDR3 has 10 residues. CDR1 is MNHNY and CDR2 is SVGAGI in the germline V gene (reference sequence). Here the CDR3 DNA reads TGTGCCAGCGGGAGAGAGGAGCAGTTCTTC. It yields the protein CASGREEQFF.

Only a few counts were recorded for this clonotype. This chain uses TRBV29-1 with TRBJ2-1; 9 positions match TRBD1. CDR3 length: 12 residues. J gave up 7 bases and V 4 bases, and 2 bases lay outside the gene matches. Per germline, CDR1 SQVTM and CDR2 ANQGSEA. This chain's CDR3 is CSVADRGNEQFF. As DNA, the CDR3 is TGCAGCGTTGCCGACAGGGGGAATGAGCAGTTCTTC.

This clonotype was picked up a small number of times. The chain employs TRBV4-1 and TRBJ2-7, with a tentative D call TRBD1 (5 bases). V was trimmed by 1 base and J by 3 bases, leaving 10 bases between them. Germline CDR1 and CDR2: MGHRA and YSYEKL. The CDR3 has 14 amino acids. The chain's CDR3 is CASSQARDGYEQYF. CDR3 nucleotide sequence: TGCGCCAGCAGCCAAGCCAGGGATGGCTACGAGCAGTACTTC.

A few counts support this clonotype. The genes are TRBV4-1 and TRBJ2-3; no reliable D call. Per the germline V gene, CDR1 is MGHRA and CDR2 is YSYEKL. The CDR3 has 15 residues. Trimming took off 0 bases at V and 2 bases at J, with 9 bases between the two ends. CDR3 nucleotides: TGCGCCAGCAGCCAAGAACGCACGGACACAGATACGCAGTATTTT. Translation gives CASSQERTDTDTQYF.

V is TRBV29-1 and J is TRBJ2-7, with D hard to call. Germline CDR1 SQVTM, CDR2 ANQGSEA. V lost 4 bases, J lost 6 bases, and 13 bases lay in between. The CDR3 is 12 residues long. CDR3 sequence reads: CSVVPRASEQYF. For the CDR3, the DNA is TGCAGCGTTGTGCCAAGGGCGAGCGAGCAGTACTTC.

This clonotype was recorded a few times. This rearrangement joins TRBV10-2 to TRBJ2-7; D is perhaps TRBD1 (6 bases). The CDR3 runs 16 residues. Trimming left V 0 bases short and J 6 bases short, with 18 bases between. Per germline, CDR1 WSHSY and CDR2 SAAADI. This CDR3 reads CASSESPGRGSSEQYF. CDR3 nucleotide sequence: TGCGCCAGCAGTGAGTCACCTGGCAGGGGTTCGTCCGAGCAGTACTTC.

The CDR3 reads CSASPQRGAYEQYF. The CDR3 coding sequence is TGCAGTGCTTCCCCCCAGCGGGGAGCCTACGAGCAGTACTTC. The chain is built from TRBV20-1 and TRBJ2-7, with TRBD2 matching over 7 bases. The V gene end was trimmed by 5 bases and the J gene end by 2 bases; junction bases not matched to a gene: 9. The CDR3 has 14 residues. Germline V CDR1 and CDR2: DFQATT, SNEGSKA (reference sequence).

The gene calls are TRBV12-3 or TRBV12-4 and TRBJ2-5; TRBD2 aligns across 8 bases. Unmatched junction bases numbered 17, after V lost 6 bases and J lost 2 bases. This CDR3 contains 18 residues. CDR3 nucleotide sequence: TGTGCCAGCAGCCCCTTCGGGGGCGGGAGGCAGGCACAAGAGACCCAGTACTTC. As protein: CASSPFGGGRQAQETQYF.

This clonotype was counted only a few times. CDR3 sequence (DNA): TGCAGCAGTCCGGGACAGGGGAAGACTGAAGCTTTCTTT. Protein sequence: CSSPGQGKTEAFF. The chain links TRBV20-1 to TRBJ1-1, with 10 bases that match TRBD1. Germline V gene lookup returns CDR1 DFQATT and CDR2 SNEGSKA (reference sequence). The CDR3 is 13 residues long.

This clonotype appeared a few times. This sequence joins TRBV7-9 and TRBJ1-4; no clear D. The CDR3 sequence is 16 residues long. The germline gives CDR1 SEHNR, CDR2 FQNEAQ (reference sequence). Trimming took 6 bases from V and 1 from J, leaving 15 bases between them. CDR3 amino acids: CASRSTGSKTNEKLFF. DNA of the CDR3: TGTGCCAGCAGGTCGACGGGCTCGAAAACTAATGAAAAACTGTTTTTT.

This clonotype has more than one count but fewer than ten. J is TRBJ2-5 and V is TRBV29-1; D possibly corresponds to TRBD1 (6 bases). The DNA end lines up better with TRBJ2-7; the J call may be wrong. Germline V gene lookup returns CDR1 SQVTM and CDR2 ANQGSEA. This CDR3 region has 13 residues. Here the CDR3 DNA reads TGCAGCGTACAGGGTATCGGACTCTACGAGCAGTACTTC. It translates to CSVQGIGLYEQYF.

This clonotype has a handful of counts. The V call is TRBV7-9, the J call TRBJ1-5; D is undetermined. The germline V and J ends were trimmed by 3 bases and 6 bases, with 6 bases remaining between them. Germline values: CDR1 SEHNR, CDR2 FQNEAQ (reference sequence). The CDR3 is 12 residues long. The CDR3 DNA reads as TGTGCCAGCAGCTTGGTGTCTCAGCCCCAGCATTTT. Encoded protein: CASSLVSQPQHF.

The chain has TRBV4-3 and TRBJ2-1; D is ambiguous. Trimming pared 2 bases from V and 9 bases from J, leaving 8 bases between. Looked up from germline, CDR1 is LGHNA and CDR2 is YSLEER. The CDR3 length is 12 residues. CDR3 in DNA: TGCGCCAGCAGCCAAATTATGGGTGAGCAGTTCTTC. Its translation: CASSQIMGEQFF.